The clone carrying this T cell receptor (beta chain) has a single count. Its antigen is undetermined. Using immunoSEQ multiplex PCR, the repertoire was profiled, and TCRdb retains in-frame clones only, with some absent. In the table there are more than 35,000 clones, 75% of which are singletons. V shed 4 bases and J shed 9 bases, with 12 bases lying between them. The CDR3 spans 13 residues. The germline V gene encodes CDR1 KGHDR and CDR2 SFDVKD. These data come from a study of vaccination effects on CD4 cells after COVID-19. Study observations and caveats: Spike-reactive clones found after vaccination in convalescents were mainly new vaccine-induced clones.

Within the ViraFEST assay, antigen-specific CD4+ T cells underwent expansion with viral peptide pools prior to sequencing. Cultured cells yielded isolated CD4+ T cells after approximately nine days. This individual tested PCR-positive for SARS-CoV-2 infection between March and December 2020. The chain recombines TRBV24-1 with TRBJ1-5; D call uncertain. The sequence derives from a human donor who had a prior SARS-CoV-2 infection. The sample here was CD4+ T cells from PBMCs cultured with a peptide pool, taken before COVID-19 vaccination. CDR3 sequence reads: CATSDYDQAPQHF. CDR3 DNA sequence: TGTGCCACCAGTGACTACGACCAAGCGCCCCAGCATTTT.